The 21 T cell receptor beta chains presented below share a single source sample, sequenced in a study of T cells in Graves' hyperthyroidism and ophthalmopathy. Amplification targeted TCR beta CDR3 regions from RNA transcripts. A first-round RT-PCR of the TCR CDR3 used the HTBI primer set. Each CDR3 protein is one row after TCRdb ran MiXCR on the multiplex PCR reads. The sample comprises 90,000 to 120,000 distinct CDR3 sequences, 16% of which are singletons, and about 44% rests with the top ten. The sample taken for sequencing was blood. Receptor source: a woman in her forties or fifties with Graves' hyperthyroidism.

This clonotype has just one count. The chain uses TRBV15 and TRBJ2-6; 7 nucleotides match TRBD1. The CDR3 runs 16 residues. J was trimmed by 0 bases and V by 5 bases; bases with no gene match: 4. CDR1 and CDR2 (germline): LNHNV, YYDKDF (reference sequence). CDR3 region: CATSHEGASGANVLTF. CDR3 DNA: TGTGCCACCAGCCATGAGGGGGCCTCTGGGGCCAACGTCCTGACTTTC. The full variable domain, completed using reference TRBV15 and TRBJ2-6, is DAMVIQNPRYQVTQFGKPVTLSCSQTLNHNVMYWYQQKSSQAPKLLFHYYDKDFNNEADTPDNFQSRRPNTSFCFLDIRSPGLGDTAMYLCATSHEGASGANVLTFGAGSRLTVL.

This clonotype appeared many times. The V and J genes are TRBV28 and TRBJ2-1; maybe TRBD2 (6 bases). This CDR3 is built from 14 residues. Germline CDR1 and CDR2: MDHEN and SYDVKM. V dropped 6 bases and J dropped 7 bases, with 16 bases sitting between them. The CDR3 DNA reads TGTGCCAGCAGCCCCCGGGACTGGAAGAATGAGCAGTTCTTC. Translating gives CASSPRDWKNEQFF.

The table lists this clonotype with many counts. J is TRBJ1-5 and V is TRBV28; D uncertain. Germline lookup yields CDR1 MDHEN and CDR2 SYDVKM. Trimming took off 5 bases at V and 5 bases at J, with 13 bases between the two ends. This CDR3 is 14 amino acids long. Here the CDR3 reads CASSPRMDYQPQHF. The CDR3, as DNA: TGTGCCAGCAGTCCCCGTATGGACTATCAGCCCCAGCATTTT.

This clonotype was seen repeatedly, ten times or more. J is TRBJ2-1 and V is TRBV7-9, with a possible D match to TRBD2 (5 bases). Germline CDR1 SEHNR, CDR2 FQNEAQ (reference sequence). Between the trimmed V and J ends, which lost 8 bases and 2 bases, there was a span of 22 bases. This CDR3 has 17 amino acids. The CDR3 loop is CASAGERRSLAYNEQFF. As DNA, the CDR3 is TGTGCCAGCGCTGGGGAGAGGCGGTCCCTGGCCTACAATGAGCAGTTCTTC.

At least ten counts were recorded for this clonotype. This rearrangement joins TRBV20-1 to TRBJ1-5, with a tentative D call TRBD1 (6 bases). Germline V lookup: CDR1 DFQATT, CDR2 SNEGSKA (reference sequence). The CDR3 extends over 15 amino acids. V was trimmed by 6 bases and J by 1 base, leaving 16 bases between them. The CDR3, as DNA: TGCAGTGCGACCAGGGGTCCAGGGAGCAATCAGCCCCAGCATTTT. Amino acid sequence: CSATRGPGSNQPQHF.

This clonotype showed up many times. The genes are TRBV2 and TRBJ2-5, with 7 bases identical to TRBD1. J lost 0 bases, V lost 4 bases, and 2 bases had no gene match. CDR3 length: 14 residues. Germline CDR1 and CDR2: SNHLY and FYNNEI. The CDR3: CASSGDRNQETQYF. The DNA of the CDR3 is TGTGCCAGCAGTGGGGACAGAAACCAAGAGACCCAGTACTTC. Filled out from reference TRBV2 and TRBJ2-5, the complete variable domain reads EPEVTQTPSHQVTQMGQEVILRCVPISNHLYFYWYRQILGQKVEFLVSFYNNEISEKSEIFDDQFSVERPDGSNFTLKIRSTKLEDSAMYFCASSGDRNQETQYFGPGTRLLVL.

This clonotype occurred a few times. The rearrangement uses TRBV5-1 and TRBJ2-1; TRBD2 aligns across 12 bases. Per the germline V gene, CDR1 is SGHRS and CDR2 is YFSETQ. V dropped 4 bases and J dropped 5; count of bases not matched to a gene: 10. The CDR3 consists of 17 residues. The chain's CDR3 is CASSTSDLAGGHNEQFF. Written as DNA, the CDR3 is TGCGCCAGCAGCACCTCCGACCTAGCGGGAGGGCACAATGAGCAGTTCTTC. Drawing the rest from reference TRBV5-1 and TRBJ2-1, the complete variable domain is KAGVTQTPRYLIKTRGQQVTLSCSPISGHRSVSWYQQTPGQGLQFLFEYFSETQRNKGNFPGRFSGRQFSNSRSEMNVSTLELGDSALYLCASSTSDLAGGHNEQFFGPGTRLTVL.

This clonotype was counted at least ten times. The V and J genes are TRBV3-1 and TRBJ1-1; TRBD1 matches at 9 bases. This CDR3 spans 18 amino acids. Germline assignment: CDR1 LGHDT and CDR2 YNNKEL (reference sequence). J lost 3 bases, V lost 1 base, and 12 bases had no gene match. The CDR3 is CASSQGMYRGRTDTEAFF. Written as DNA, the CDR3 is TGTGCCAGCAGCCAAGGGATGTACAGGGGGCGGACGGACACTGAAGCTTTCTTT.

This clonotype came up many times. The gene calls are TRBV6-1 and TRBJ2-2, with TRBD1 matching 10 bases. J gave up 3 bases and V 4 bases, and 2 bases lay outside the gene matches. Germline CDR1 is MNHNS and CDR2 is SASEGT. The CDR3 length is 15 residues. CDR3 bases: TGTGCCAGCAGTGCCGGGACAGGGGACACCGGGGAGCTGTTTTTT. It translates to CASSAGTGDTGELFF.

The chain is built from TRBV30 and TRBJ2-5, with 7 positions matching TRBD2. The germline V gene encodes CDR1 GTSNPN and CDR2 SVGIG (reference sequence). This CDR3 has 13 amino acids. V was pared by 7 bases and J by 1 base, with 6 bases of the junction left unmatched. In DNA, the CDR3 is TGTGCCTTGGAACGGGAGGCCCAAGAGACCCAGTACTTC. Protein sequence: CALEREAQETQYF.

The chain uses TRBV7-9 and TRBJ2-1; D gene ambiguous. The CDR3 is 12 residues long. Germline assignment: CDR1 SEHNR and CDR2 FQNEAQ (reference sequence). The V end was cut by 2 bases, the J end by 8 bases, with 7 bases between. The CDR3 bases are TGTGCCAGCAGCTTATTCGGTTATGAGCAGTTCTTC. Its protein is CASSLFGYEQFF.

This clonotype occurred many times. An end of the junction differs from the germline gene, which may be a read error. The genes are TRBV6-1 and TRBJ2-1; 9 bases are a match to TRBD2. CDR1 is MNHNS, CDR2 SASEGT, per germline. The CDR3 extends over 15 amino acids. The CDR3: CASSLAGDSYDEQFF. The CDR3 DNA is TGTGCCAGCAGCTTAGCGGGAGACTCCTACGATGAGCAGTTCTTC.

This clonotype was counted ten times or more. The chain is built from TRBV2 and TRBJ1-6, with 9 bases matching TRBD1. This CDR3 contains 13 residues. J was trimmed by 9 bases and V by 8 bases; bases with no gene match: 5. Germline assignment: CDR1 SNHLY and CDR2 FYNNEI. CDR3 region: CASVQGASSPLHF. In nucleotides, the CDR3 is TGTGCCAGCGTACAGGGGGCAAGTTCACCCCTCCACTTT.

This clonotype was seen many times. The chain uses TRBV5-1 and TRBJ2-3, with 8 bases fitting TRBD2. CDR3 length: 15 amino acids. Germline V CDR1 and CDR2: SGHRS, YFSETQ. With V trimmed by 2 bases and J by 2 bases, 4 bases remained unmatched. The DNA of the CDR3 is TGCGCCAGCAGCTTACTAGCGGACCCCACAGATACGCAGTATTTT. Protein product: CASSLLADPTDTQYF.

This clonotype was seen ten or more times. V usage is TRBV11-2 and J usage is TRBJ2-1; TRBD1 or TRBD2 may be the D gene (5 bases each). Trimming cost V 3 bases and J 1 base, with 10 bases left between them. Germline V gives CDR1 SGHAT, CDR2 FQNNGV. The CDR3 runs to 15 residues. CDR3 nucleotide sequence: TGTGCCAGCAGCTTCGTGGGGGAGTCCTACAATGAGCAGTTCTTC. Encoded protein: CASSFVGESYNEQFF.

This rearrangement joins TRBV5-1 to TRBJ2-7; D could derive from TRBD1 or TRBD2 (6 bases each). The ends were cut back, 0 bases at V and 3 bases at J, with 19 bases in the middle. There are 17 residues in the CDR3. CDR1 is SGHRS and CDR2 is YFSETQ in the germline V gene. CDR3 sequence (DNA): TGCGCCAGCAGCTTGGGATACATCGGGGGCTCCCGCTACGAGCAGTACTTC. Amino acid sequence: CASSLGYIGGSRYEQYF.

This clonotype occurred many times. The CDR3 DNA follows: TGTGCCAGCAGTGAAGTAGCGGGAGAATACAATGAGCAGTTCTTC. Amino acid sequence: CASSEVAGEYNEQFF. This chain uses TRBV6-1 with TRBJ2-1, with 9 bases aligning to TRBD2. The CDR3 has 15 residues. Germline values: CDR1 MNHNS, CDR2 SASEGT. Trimming removed 1 base from V and 4 bases from J; junction bases left unmatched: 2.

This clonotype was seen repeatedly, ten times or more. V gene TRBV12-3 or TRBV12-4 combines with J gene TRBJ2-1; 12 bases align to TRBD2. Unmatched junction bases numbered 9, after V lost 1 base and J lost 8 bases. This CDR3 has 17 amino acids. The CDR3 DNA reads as TGTGCCAGCAGTTTAGAGACTAGCGGGAGTTATATGGATGAGCAGTTCTTC. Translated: CASSLETSGSYMDEQFF.

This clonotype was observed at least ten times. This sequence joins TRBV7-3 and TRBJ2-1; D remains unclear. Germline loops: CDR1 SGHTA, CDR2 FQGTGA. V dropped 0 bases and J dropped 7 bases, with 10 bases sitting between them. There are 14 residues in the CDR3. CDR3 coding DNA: TGTGCCAGCAGCTTAACATTGGATTGGAATGAGCAGTTCTTC. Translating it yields CASSLTLDWNEQFF.

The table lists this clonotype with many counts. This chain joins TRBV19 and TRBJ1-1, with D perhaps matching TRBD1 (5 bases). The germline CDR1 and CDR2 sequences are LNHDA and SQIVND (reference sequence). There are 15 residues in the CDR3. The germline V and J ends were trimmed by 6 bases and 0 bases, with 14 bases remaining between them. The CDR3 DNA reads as TGTGCCAGTAGCAAACAGGTTACTATGAACACTGAAGCTTTCTTT. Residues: CASSKQVTMNTEAFF.

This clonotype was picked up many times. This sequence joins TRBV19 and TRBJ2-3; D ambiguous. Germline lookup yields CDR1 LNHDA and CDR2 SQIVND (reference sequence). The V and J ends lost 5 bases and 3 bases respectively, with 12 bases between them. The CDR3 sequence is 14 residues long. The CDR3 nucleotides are TGTGCCAGTAGTGCCCGCTCCTCAACAGATACGCAGTATTTT. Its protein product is CASSARSSTDTQYF.